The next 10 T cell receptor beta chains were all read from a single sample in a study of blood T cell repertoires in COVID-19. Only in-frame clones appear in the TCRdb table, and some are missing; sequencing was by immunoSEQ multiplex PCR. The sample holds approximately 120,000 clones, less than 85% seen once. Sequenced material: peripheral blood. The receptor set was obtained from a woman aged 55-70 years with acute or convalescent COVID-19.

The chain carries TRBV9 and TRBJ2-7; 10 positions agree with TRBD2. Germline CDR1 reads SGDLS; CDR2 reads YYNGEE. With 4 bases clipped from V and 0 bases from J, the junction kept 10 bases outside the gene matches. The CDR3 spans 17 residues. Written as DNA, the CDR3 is TGTGCCAGCAGCCCCTTGGGACTAGCGCGTTACTCCTACGAGCAGTACTTC. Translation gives CASSPLGLARYSYEQYF. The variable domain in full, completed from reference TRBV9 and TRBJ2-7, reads DSGVTQTPKHLITATGQRVTLRCSPRSGDLSVYWYQQSLDQGLQFLIQYYNGEERAKGNILERFSAQQFPDLHSELNLSSLELGDSALYFCASSPLGLARYSYEQYFGPGTRLTVT.

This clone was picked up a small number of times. The CDR3 loop reads CASSPGVIMNTEAFF. The DNA of the CDR3 is TGTGCCAGCAGCCCGGGAGTAATTATGAACACTGAAGCTTTCTTT. This rearrangement joins TRBV5-6 to TRBJ1-1, with D hard to call. Germline V gene data show CDR1 as SGHDT and CDR2 as YYEEEE. The V end lost 4 bases, the J end lost 0 bases, and 13 bases lay between the germline ends. The CDR3 length is 15 residues.

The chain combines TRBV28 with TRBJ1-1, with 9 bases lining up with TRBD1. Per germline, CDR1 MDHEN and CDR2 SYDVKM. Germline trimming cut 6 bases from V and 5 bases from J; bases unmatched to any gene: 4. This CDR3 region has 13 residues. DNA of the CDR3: TGTGCCAGCAGGGACAGGGGACGAACTGAAGCTTTCTTT. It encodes CASRDRGRTEAFF.

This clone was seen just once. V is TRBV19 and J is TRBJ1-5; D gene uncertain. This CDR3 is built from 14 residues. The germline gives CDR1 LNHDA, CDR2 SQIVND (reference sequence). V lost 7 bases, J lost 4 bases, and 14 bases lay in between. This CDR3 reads CASKLAAVNQPQHF. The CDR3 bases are TGTGCCAGTAAGTTAGCGGCCGTTAATCAGCCCCAGCATTTT.

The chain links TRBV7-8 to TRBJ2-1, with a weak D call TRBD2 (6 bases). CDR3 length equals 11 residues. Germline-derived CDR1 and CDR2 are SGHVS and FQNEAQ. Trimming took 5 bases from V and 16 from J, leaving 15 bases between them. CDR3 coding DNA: TGTGCCAGCAGCCACCGGGACTCCCTTTTCTTC. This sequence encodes CASSHRDSLFF.

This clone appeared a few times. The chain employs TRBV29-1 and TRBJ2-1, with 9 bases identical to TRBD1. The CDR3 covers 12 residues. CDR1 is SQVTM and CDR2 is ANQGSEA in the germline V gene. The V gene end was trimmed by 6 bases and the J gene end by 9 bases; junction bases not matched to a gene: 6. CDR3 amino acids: CSVQGQGSEQFF. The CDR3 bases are TGCAGCGTCCAAGGACAGGGGAGTGAGCAGTTCTTC.

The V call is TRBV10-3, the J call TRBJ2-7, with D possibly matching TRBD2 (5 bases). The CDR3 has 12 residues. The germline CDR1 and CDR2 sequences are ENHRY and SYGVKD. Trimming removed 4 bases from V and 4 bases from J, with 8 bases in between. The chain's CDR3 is CAISGRGYEQYF. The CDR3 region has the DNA TGTGCCATCAGTGGACGGGGATACGAGCAGTACTTC.

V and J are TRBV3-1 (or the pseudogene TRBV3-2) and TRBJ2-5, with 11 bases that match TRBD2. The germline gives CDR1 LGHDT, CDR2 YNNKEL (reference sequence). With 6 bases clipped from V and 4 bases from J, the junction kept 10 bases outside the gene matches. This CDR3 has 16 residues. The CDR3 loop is CASSDRLAGSGETQYF. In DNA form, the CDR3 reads TGTGCCAGCAGTGATCGACTAGCGGGGTCGGGAGAGACCCAGTACTTC.

The CDR3 nucleotides read TGTGCCAGCAGCGATTCCGGGACAGGGGTTTTTCTTGGCTACACCTTC. As protein: CASSDSGTGVFLGYTF. The chain recombines TRBV7-9 with TRBJ1-2, with TRBD1 matching over 10 bases. Germline V CDR1 and CDR2: SEHNR, FQNEAQ (reference sequence). The CDR3 length is 16 residues. The J segment lost 7 bases and the V segment lost 5 bases, leaving 13 bases of the junction unmatched.

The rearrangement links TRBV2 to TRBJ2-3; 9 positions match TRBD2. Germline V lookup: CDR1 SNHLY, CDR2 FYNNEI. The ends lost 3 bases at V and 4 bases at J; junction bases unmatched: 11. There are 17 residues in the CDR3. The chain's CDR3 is CASSDFVAGDLADTQYF. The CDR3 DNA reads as TGTGCCAGCAGTGATTTTGTAGCGGGAGACTTGGCAGATACGCAGTATTTT.